What follows is one TCR beta chain and its context. Its cognate antigen is unknown. With the Oncomine TCR Beta short-read assay, DNA from cultured CD4+ T cells was sequenced. TCRdb called the PCR reads again in MiXCR, with one record for every CDR3 protein. This table holds around 11,000 distinct CDR3 sequences, 69% found once. These data come from a study of vaccination and CD4 T cells after COVID-19. Looking at the study overall: Vaccination of participants consisted of two doses of either BNT162b2 or mRNA-1273 vaccine. Cells received overlapping spike peptides from SARS-CoV-2, HCoV-NL63, HCoV-OC43 and HCoV-229E as stimulation. Each control was exposed to a CEFX pool, an HIV-1 Nef pool, or no peptide at all.

The germline CDR1 and CDR2 sequences are SGHAT and FQNNGV. The germline V and J ends were trimmed by 1 base and 4 bases, with 13 bases remaining between them. This CDR3 has 16 amino acids. Treatment reported: roughly 10-day PBMC culture with coronavirus spike peptide pools or control peptides (ViraFEST assay). First, ViraFEST expanded antigen-specific T cells with peptide pools, and next it sequenced the TCRs. The receptor comes from a human donor who had recovered from COVID-19. The sample was CD4+ T cells from blood, cultured in vitro. The chain carries TRBV11-2 and TRBJ2-2, with a tentative D call TRBD2 (6 bases). CDR3 sequence: CASSLVFGSGTGELFF. CDR3 bases: TGTGCCAGCAGCTTAGTCTTCGGGAGCGGCACCGGGGAGCTGTTTTTT.